The rows below give T cell receptor beta chains drawn from one sample of a study of shared clonotypes between healthy human individuals. The table came from immunoSEQ multiplex PCR; TCRdb's copy has only in-frame clones and leaves some out. The profile shows under 1,900,000 clones, around 98.5% of them singletons. Sequences were obtained from naive CD4+ T cells sorted from blood. These receptors originate from a man under 40 in good health. The CDR3 runs from the conserved cysteine through the conserved F or W. The D gene is left open where the match is weak.

>TRBJ1-3|NA|TRBV19
CASSISSAGNTIYF
TGTGCCAGTAGTATTTCGTCTGCTGGAAACACCATATATTTT
>TRBJ2-2|NA|TRBV5-4
CASSPRGAARTGELFF
TGTGCCAGCAGCCCTAGGGGGGCAGCTAGAACCGGGGAGCTGTTTTTT
>TRBJ2-1|NA|TRBV7-7
CASSLRLRDEQFF
TGTGCCAGCAGCTTAAGACTCCGCGACGAGCAGTTCTTC
>TRBJ2-1|NA|TRBV6-1
CASREGPRYNEQFF
TGTGCCAGCAGAGAGGGACCACGCTACAATGAGCAGTTCTTC
>TRBJ1-1|TRBD1|TRBV20-1
CSAGPGGAFF
TGCAGTGCTGGGCCAGGGGGAGCTTTCTTT
>TRBJ2-5|TRBD1|TRBV5-1
CASSLRQGEGHQYF
TGCGCCAGCAGCCTACGACAGGGGGAGGGACACCAGTACTTC
>TRBJ2-6|NA|TRBV18
CASSPSGANVLTF
TGTGCCAGCTCACCTTCTGGGGCCAACGTCCTGACTTTC
>TRBJ2-5|TRBD2|TRBV5-1
CASSALTSGKETQYF
TGCGCCAGCAGCGCCCTGACTAGCGGAAAAGAGACCCAGTACTTC
>TRBJ2-2|TRBD2|TRBV18
CASSPDSGSIAGELFF
TGTGCCAGCTCACCAGATAGCGGGAGCATCGCCGGGGAGCTGTTTTTT
>TRBJ1-2|TRBD1|TRBV29-1
CSVYGTEPGWNGYTF
TGCAGCGTTTACGGGACAGAACCAGGGTGGAATGGCTACACCTTC